Listed below are T cell receptor beta chains from one sample, sequenced in a study of blood T cell repertoires in COVID-19. The data were produced by immunoSEQ multiplex PCR, yet TCRdb's version contains in-frame clones alone and is incomplete. The sample consists of about 490,000 clones, approximately 85% of them appearing once. Sequencing used peripheral blood. The receptors derive from a human donor in a cohort sampled during active COVID-19. CDR3s include the opening cysteine and the closing phenylalanine or tryptophan. The order of the fields is J gene, V gene, D gene, clone size, CDR3 protein, CDR3 DNA. The D gene is left open where the match is weak. Size values are once, few and many counts, or a class for expanded clones, and some rows have none.

TRBJ1-2,TRBV30,.,.,CAWSRTQRAHYGYTF,TGTGCCTGGAGTCGGACACAAAGGGCGCATTATGGCTACACCTTC
TRBJ1-1,TRBV5-1,TRBD1,.,CASSLGTGDMNTEAFF,TGCGCCAGCAGCTTAGGGACAGGGGACATGAACACTGAAGCTTTCTTT
TRBJ1-4,TRBV2,.,once,CAGGGWANEKLFF,TGTGCAGGAGGAGGGTGGGCTAATGAAAAACTGTTTTTT
TRBJ2-5,TRBV15,.,.,CATTRDFTQETQYF,TGTGCCACTACCCGGGACTTTACCCAAGAGACCCAGTACTTC
TRBJ1-1,TRBV19,TRBD1,.,CASSRDRGSRNTEAFF,TGTGCCAGTAGTCGGGACAGGGGATCGCGGAACACTGAAGCTTTCTTT
TRBJ2-2,TRBV5-1,.,once,CASSLARANTGELFF,TGCGCCAGCAGCTTGGCAAGAGCGAACACCGGGGAGCTGTTTTTT
TRBJ1-6,TRBV30,.,once,CAWSVTQRDNSPLHF,TGTGCCTGGAGTGTAACTCAGCGAGATAATTCACCCCTCCACTTT
TRBJ2-3,TRBV21-1,.,.,CASSPPTHQPDTQYF,TGTGCCAGCAGCCCCCCGACTCACCAGCCAGATACGCAGTATTTT
TRBJ2-5,TRBV5-1,.,.,CASSLGQGETQYF,TGCGCCAGCAGCTTGGGTCAGGGCGAGACCCAGTACTTC
TRBJ1-1,TRBV19,.,.,CASTLKSGTPVIKAFF,TGTGCCAGTACCCTTAAGAGCGGGACCCCCGTTATAAAAGCTTTCTTT
TRBJ1-2,TRBV6-2/TRBV6-3,TRBD1,.,CASSPDRVYGYTF,TGTGCCAGCAGCCCGGACAGGGTCTATGGCTACACCTTC